Below, 9 T cell receptor beta chains from the same sample are listed, as sequenced in a study of shared clonotypes between healthy human individuals. Method: immunoSEQ multiplex PCR; TCRdb's copy keeps in-frame clones and lacks some. The sample includes some 1.5 million clones, 98% of them seen just once. The sequenced sample consisted of naive CD4+ T cells sorted from blood. Subset reported: CD45RA+ positively selected. These receptors came from a man aged 30 to 39 in good health.

V is TRBV27 and J is TRBJ2-1; 7 bases are a match to TRBD2. CDR1 and CDR2 (germline): MNHEY, SMNVEV (reference sequence). This CDR3 contains 12 residues. V was pared by 0 bases and J by 16 bases, with 6 bases of the junction left unmatched. CDR3 DNA: TGTGCCAGCAGTTTATCCGGCGGGAGTATTTTCTTC. It encodes CASSLSGGSIFF.

This sequence joins TRBV15 and TRBJ2-1; TRBD2 might be the D (5 bases). V gave up 5 bases and J gave up 8 bases, with 13 bases separating them. Germline CDR1 reads LNHNV; CDR2 reads YYDKDF (reference sequence). The CDR3 runs to 13 residues. The CDR3 region has the DNA TGTGCCACCAGCGGCCAGACTATATATGAGCAGTTCTTC. Translated, it gives CATSGQTIYEQFF.

This chain links TRBV7-3 with TRBJ2-1; D remains ambiguous. There are 13 residues in the CDR3. V was shortened by 0 bases and J by 5 bases, with 5 bases between the two germline ends. Germline V gene sequence: CDR1 SGHTA, CDR2 FQGTGA. CDR3 region: CASSLTTDNEQFF. The DNA of the CDR3 is TGTGCCAGCAGCTTAACGACCGACAATGAGCAGTTCTTC.

The CDR3 bases are TGTGCCAGCAGCTTCCCCCTGGGGCAGGGCCCGAATCACGAGCAGTACTTC. This codes for CASSFPLGQGPNHEQYF. The genes are TRBV7-9 and TRBJ2-7, with a tentative D call TRBD1 (5 bases). Germline V CDR1 and CDR2: SEHNR, FQNEAQ (reference sequence). V lost 3 bases to trimming and J lost 5 bases, with 23 bases between them. The CDR3 totals 17 residues. Using reference TRBV7-9 and TRBJ2-7 for the parts outside the CDR3, the full variable domain is DTGVSQNPRHKITKRGQNVTFRCDPISEHNRLYWYRQTLGQGPEFLTYFQNEAQLEKSRLLSDRFSAERPKGSFSTLEIQRTEQGDSAMYLCASSFPLGQGPNHEQYFGPGTRLTVT.

This chain joins TRBV10-3 and TRBJ2-2; TRBD2 matches at 11 bases. V lost 4 bases and J lost 0; bases outside the gene matches: 1. Looked up from germline, CDR1 is ENHRY and CDR2 is SYGVKD. This CDR3 has 16 residues. The DNA for the CDR3 is TGTGCCATCAGTGGGGGACTAGCGGCGAACACCGGGGAGCTGTTTTTT. It translates to CAISGGLAANTGELFF.

This chain connects TRBV5-1 to TRBJ2-4; unclear D gene. This CDR3 has 14 amino acids. Trimming cost V 4 bases and J 3 bases, with 11 bases left between them. Germline CDR1 is SGHRS and CDR2 is YFSETQ. In DNA form, the CDR3 reads TGCGCCAGCAGCCACGGCCTGGGCAAAAACATTCAGTACTTC. It translates to CASSHGLGKNIQYF. The full variable domain, rest sourced from reference TRBV5-1 and TRBJ2-4, is KAGVTQTPRYLIKTRGQQVTLSCSPISGHRSVSWYQQTPGQGLQFLFEYFSETQRNKGNFPGRFSGRQFSNSRSEMNVSTLELGDSALYLCASSHGLGKNIQYFGAGTRLSVL.

J is TRBJ1-1 and V is TRBV5-4; D is uncertain. The V gene's germline CDR1 is SGHNT and CDR2 YYREEE (reference sequence). The CDR3 consists of 15 residues. Deletions cut 3 bases from V and 1 base from J, with 13 bases between. The CDR3 sequence is CASSSKIHPNTEAFF. The CDR3, as DNA: TGTGCCAGCAGCTCGAAAATACACCCGAACACTGAAGCTTTCTTT.

The chain couples TRBV6-5 to TRBJ2-1; D gene ambiguous. Per germline, CDR1 MNHEY and CDR2 SVGAGI. V was shortened by 8 bases and J by 1 base, with 3 bases between the two germline ends. There are 11 residues in the CDR3. The CDR3 here is CASLSYNEQFF. The CDR3 bases are TGTGCCAGCCTTTCCTACAATGAGCAGTTCTTC.

The V and J genes are TRBV11-2 and TRBJ1-2, with 8 nucleotides matching TRBD1. With 6 bases clipped from V and 8 bases from J, the junction kept 8 bases outside the gene matches. There are 13 residues in the CDR3. Germline lookup yields CDR1 SGHAT and CDR2 FQNNGV. Here the CDR3 reads CASRETGGVGYTF. CDR3 in DNA: TGTGCCAGCAGAGAAACAGGGGGAGTAGGCTACACCTTC. Variable domain in full (rest from reference TRBV11-2 and TRBJ1-2): EAGVAQSPRYKIIEKRQSVAFWCNPISGHATLYWYQQILGQGPKLLIQFQNNGVVDDSQLPKDRFSAERLKGVDSTLKIQPAKLEDSAVYLCASRETGGVGYTFGSGTRLTVV.